The 23 T cell receptor beta chains below come from one sample, sequenced in a study of blood T cell repertoires in COVID-19. Some clones are missing from TCRdb's copy, which holds only in-frame ones; the method was immunoSEQ multiplex PCR. The sample holds roughly 500,000 clones, roughly 87% seen once. The material sequenced was peripheral blood. The receptor source for this set is a man aged 18 to 30 with COVID-19, enrolled during active disease.

The V gene is TRBV29-1, the J gene TRBJ2-1, with TRBD2 matching 7 bases. J gave up 7 bases and V 4 bases, and 7 bases lay outside the gene matches. CDR3 length: 13 amino acids. CDR1 is SQVTM, CDR2 ANQGSEA, per germline. Written as DNA, the CDR3 is TGCAGCGTTGGTGGGAGGGCCGTGAATGAGCAGTTCTTC. It translates to CSVGGRAVNEQFF.

This rearrangement joins TRBV12-3 or TRBV12-4 to TRBJ1-2; D is unresolved. V was pared by 1 base and J by 5 bases, with 5 bases between. The CDR3 length is 12 residues. The CDR3 DNA sequence: TGTGCCAGCAGTTTAGGGGAGTATGGCTACACCTTC. Its translation is CASSLGEYGYTF.

This rearrangement joins TRBV25-1 to TRBJ2-7, with TRBD1 identical over 7 bases. Germline values: CDR1 MGHDK, CDR2 SYGVNS. After removal of 4 bases from V and 3 bases from J, the junction contained 12 bases not matched to a gene. This CDR3 contains 16 residues. The DNA of the CDR3 is TGTGCCAGCAGTGCCTCCACCGGGACAGTTGGCTACGAGCAGTACTTC. Its protein is CASSASTGTVGYEQYF.

The chain uses TRBV7-6 and TRBJ2-5; weak D call: TRBD1 (6 bases). Germline V lookup: CDR1 SGHVS, CDR2 FNYEAQ. The germline V and J ends were trimmed by 4 bases and 1 base, with 16 bases remaining between them. The CDR3 is made up of 16 amino acids. The CDR3 reads CASSSSYRDRQETQYF. DNA for the CDR3: TGTGCCAGCAGCTCAAGTTACAGGGATCGCCAAGAGACCCAGTACTTC.

This rearrangement joins TRBV6-5 to TRBJ2-7, with D unclear. The length of the CDR3 is 16 residues. V shed 0 bases and J shed 2 bases, with 14 bases lying between them. Germline lookup yields CDR1 MNHEY and CDR2 SVGAGI. The CDR3 region has the DNA TGTGCCAGCAGTTACTCGAGTAATGGTCTAGCCTACGAGCAGTACTTC. Amino acids: CASSYSSNGLAYEQYF.

The chain carries TRBV2 and TRBJ1-2; 7 bases match TRBD1. The CDR3 has 16 amino acids. The V segment lost 3 bases and the J segment 4 bases; nucleotides outside the gene matches: 11. Per the germline V gene, CDR1 is SNHLY and CDR2 is FYNNEI. CDR3 residues: CASSEFLPRGIYGYTF. The CDR3 nucleotides are TGTGCCAGCAGTGAGTTTCTCCCCAGGGGGATCTATGGCTACACCTTC.

The genes are TRBV9 and TRBJ2-3; unclear D gene. V gave up 4 bases and J gave up 0 bases, with 6 bases separating them. Germline lookup yields CDR1 SGDLS and CDR2 YYNGEE. The CDR3 sequence is 13 residues long. CDR3: CASSKESTDTQYF. The CDR3 nucleotides are TGTGCCAGCAGCAAGGAGAGCACAGATACGCAGTATTTT.

This chain links TRBV19 with TRBJ1-1; 9 bases are a match to TRBD1. V lost 1 base, J lost 5 bases, and 8 bases stayed unmatched. The CDR3 sequence is 16 residues long. Germline V lookup: CDR1 LNHDA, CDR2 SQIVND (reference sequence). The CDR3 here is CASSIGGQGSATEAFF. CDR3 in DNA: TGTGCCAGTAGTATAGGCGGACAGGGGTCGGCTACTGAAGCTTTCTTT.

V is TRBV7-9 and J is TRBJ2-7; 8 nucleotides agree with TRBD2. V gave up 5 bases and J gave up 7 bases; unmatched junction bases: 13. The CDR3 length is 15 residues. The germline CDR1 and CDR2 sequences are SEHNR and FQNEAQ (reference sequence). CDR3 amino acids: CASSPRGGGTTEQYF. The CDR3 coding sequence is TGTGCCAGCAGCCCTCGGGGGGGAGGGACTACGGAGCAGTACTTC. Full variable domain (rest looked up from reference TRBV7-9 and TRBJ2-7): DTGVSQNPRHKITKRGQNVTFRCDPISEHNRLYWYRQTLGQGPEFLTYFQNEAQLEKSRLLSDRFSAERPKGSFSTLEIQRTEQGDSAMYLCASSPRGGGTTEQYFGPGTRLTVT.

V is TRBV7-9 and J is TRBJ2-1; TRBD1 agrees at 10 bases. Germline V gene sequence: CDR1 SEHNR, CDR2 FQNEAQ (reference sequence). Trimming cost V 2 bases and J 9 bases; bases outside gene matches: 7. The CDR3 is 15 amino acids. The CDR3 DNA follows: TGTGCCAGCAGCTTAAGGACAGGGGGTGAGGGTGAGCAGTTCTTC. This encodes CASSLRTGGEGEQFF. The full variable domain, with the rest looked up from reference TRBV7-9 and TRBJ2-1, is DTGVSQNPRHKITKRGQNVTFRCDPISEHNRLYWYRQTLGQGPEFLTYFQNEAQLEKSRLLSDRFSAERPKGSFSTLEIQRTEQGDSAMYLCASSLRTGGEGEQFFGPGTRLTVL.

The chain has TRBV7-9 and TRBJ1-1; 7 nucleotides align to TRBD1. CDR1 and CDR2 (germline): SEHNR, FQNEAQ (reference sequence). There are 13 residues in the CDR3. V shed 6 bases and J 7 bases; nucleotides not matched to a gene: 8. DNA of the CDR3: TGTGCCAGCAGGTCGACAGGGAGTGGTGAAGCTTTCTTT. Translated, it gives CASRSTGSGEAFF.

This clone was found once. The J gene is TRBJ1-2, the V gene TRBV5-5; tentative D call: TRBD1 (5 bases). The CDR3 loop spans 13 amino acids. CDR1 and CDR2 from the germline V gene are SGHKS and YYEKEE (reference sequence). V dropped 0 bases and J dropped 3 bases, with 6 bases sitting between them. The CDR3 DNA sequence: TGTGCCAGCAGCTTGGTAGGGGACTATGGCTACACCTTC. It is translated as CASSLVGDYGYTF.

V gene TRBV6-5 combines with J gene TRBJ2-1; 12 positions agree with TRBD2. V shed 7 bases, J shed 7 bases, and the junction held 8 bases outside the gene matches. The CDR3 length is 15 residues. Germline CDR1 and CDR2: MNHEY and SVGAGI. The CDR3 nucleotides are TGTGCCAGCAACTTACTAGCGGGGGGTGATAATGAGCAGTTCTTC. It codes for CASNLLAGGDNEQFF.

The chain carries TRBV27 and TRBJ2-2, with a weak D call TRBD2 (5 bases). Germline CDR1 and CDR2: MNHEY and SMNVEV (reference sequence). This CDR3 has 16 amino acids. V lost 0 bases to trimming and J lost 4 bases, with 12 bases between them. The CDR3 bases are TGTGCCAGCAGTTTATCTATCAGCGGTGGCACCGGGGAGCTGTTTTTT. It is translated as CASSLSISGGTGELFF.

The rearrangement joins TRBV7-9 to TRBJ2-1; 10 positions agree with TRBD2. Germline trimming cut 4 bases from V and 5 bases from J; bases unmatched to any gene: 8. This CDR3 is 16 amino acids long. CDR1 is SEHNR and CDR2 is FQNEAQ in the germline V gene (reference sequence). CDR3 sequence reads: CASSSPGTSVNNEQFF. DNA for the CDR3: TGTGCCAGCAGCTCCCCGGGGACTAGCGTCAACAATGAGCAGTTCTTC. Together with reference TRBV7-9 and TRBJ2-1, the CDR3 gives the full variable domain: DTGVSQNPRHKITKRGQNVTFRCDPISEHNRLYWYRQTLGQGPEFLTYFQNEAQLEKSRLLSDRFSAERPKGSFSTLEIQRTEQGDSAMYLCASSSPGTSVNNEQFFGPGTRLTVL.

This chain connects TRBV11-2 to TRBJ2-7, with D unclear. This CDR3 is 15 amino acids long. V was pared by 0 bases and J by 4 bases, with 13 bases between. Germline V gives CDR1 SGHAT, CDR2 FQNNGV. This CDR3 is CASSLEGSVWYEQYF. The CDR3 region has the DNA TGTGCCAGCAGCTTAGAGGGCAGTGTCTGGTACGAGCAGTACTTC.

This clone was found once. The chain joins TRBV7-2 to TRBJ2-7, with 10 bases lining up with TRBD1. This CDR3 has 17 residues. Losses at the gene ends were 5 bases for V and 5 bases for J; bases not matched to a gene: 15. CDR1 and CDR2 from the germline V gene are SGHTA and FQGNSA. As DNA, the CDR3 is TGTGCCAGCAGCGGGACAGGGGTGGTGCGTATCCTCCACGAGCAGTACTTC. This codes for CASSGTGVVRILHEQYF.

The V and J genes are TRBV30 and TRBJ1-5, with D possibly TRBD1 on 5 matching bases. This CDR3 has 16 residues. Deletions cut 0 bases from V and 3 bases from J, with 15 bases between. Germline values: CDR1 GTSNPN, CDR2 SVGIG (reference sequence). The CDR3 sequence: CAWSVLGRAYNQPQHF. CDR3 coding DNA: TGTGCCTGGAGTGTACTTGGCAGGGCCTACAATCAGCCCCAGCATTTT.

V gene TRBV15 combines with J gene TRBJ1-4; TRBD1 agrees at 7 bases. Germline CDR1 LNHNV, CDR2 YYDKDF (reference sequence). J gave up 3 bases and V 5 bases, and 3 bases lay outside the gene matches. The CDR3 length is 14 residues. CDR3 sequence reads: CATSRDRANEKLFF. In nucleotides, the CDR3 is TGTGCCACCAGCCGGGACAGAGCTAATGAAAAACTGTTTTTT.

This clone has only one observation. The rearrangement uses TRBV18 and TRBJ1-4; 7 nucleotides line up with TRBD1. V lost 2 bases, J lost 10 bases, and 10 bases stayed unmatched. The CDR3 runs 15 residues. The germline V gene has CDR1 KGHSH and CDR2 LQKENI. DNA of the CDR3: TGTGCCAGCTCACCAAGCGGACAGGCGGTGGGAAAACTGTTTTTT. This translates into CASSPSGQAVGKLFF.

The chain carries TRBV27 and TRBJ1-2; possibly TRBD1 for D (5 bases). This CDR3 contains 14 residues. Trimming stripped 8 bases from V and 0 bases from J, with 13 bases between. CDR1 is MNHEY and CDR2 is SMNVEV in the germline V gene (reference sequence). The CDR3 region is CASLPRGANYGYTF. The DNA for the CDR3 is TGTGCCAGCTTACCCCGGGGGGCTAACTATGGCTACACCTTC.

The J gene is TRBJ2-1, the V gene TRBV10-1; 7 nucleotides match TRBD1. V shed 6 bases, J shed 4 bases, and the junction held 9 bases outside the gene matches. The germline CDR1 and CDR2 sequences are WNHNN and SYGVQD (reference sequence). The CDR3 contains 15 residues. The CDR3 DNA is TGCGCCAGCAGCCGACAGGGTCCTGCTTACAATGAGCAGTTCTTC. The encoded protein is CASSRQGPAYNEQFF.

The chain recombines TRBV9 with TRBJ2-2; TRBD2 aligns across 10 bases. Germline V gives CDR1 SGDLS, CDR2 YYNGEE. Trimming removed 2 bases from V and 5 bases from J; junction bases left unmatched: 6. The CDR3 totals 16 residues. The CDR3: CASSVLAGVRTGELFF. CDR3 DNA: TGTGCCAGCAGCGTCCTAGCGGGAGTCCGGACCGGGGAGCTGTTTTTT.